A single sample is the source of the 23 T cell receptor beta chains below, sequenced in a study of T-cell reconstitution after alpha-beta-depleted transplantation in children. Unique molecular identifiers were incorporated during preparation of the TCRbeta library. From the PCR reads, TCRdb called clonotypes with MiXCR, one entry per CDR3 protein. The sample carries approximately 630,000 distinct CDR3 sequences, around 13% recorded once. Specimen: PBMCs, collected before TCRalphabeta/CD19-depleted stem cell transplant. These receptors all stem from a girl aged 2 to 10 with congenital amegakaryocytic thrombocytopenia, due to receive a stem cell transplant.

This chain uses TRBV5-4 with TRBJ1-1, with D unresolved. Germline CDR1 and CDR2: SGHNT and YYREEE (reference sequence). V was cut by 5 bases and J by 4 bases, with 12 bases left in between. CDR3 length: 13 residues. CDR3 coding DNA: TGTGCCAGCAGTGGGATGAAGGCCACTGAAGCTTTCTTT. The encoded protein is CASSGMKATEAFF.

This clonotype was picked up many times. The CDR3 here is CSARARAPSYGELFF. DNA of the CDR3: TGCAGTGCTAGAGCCAGGGCACCTTCTTACGGGGAGCTGTTTTTT. The chain employs TRBV20-1 and TRBJ2-2, with a possible D match to TRBD1 (5 bases). Germline V CDR1 and CDR2: DFQATT, SNEGSKA (reference sequence). This CDR3 is 15 amino acids long. The germline V and J ends were trimmed by 1 base and 7 bases, with 16 bases remaining between them.

This clonotype was seen a few times. V and J are TRBV11-2 and TRBJ2-5; D unclear. CDR1 and CDR2 from the germline V gene are SGHAT and FQNNGV. The CDR3 extends over 15 amino acids. The V end was cut by 2 bases, the J end by 3 bases, with 13 bases between. Here the CDR3 reads CASSLMPLNEETQYF. CDR3 in DNA: TGTGCCAGCAGCTTAATGCCCTTAAACGAAGAGACCCAGTACTTC.

This clonotype showed up many times. This rearrangement joins TRBV10-3 to TRBJ2-7; 9 nucleotides align to TRBD2. In germline, CDR1 is ENHRY, CDR2 SYGVKD. The CDR3 contains 14 residues. The trim removed 6 bases at V and 3 bases at J, leaving 6 bases unmatched. DNA for the CDR3: TGTGCCATCAGGGTAGCGGGAGATTTCTACGAGCAGTACTTC. It specifies CAIRVAGDFYEQYF.

This clonotype was recorded at least ten times. The V call is TRBV5-1, the J call TRBJ2-1; 10 bases are a match to TRBD1. V shed 4 bases, J shed 6 bases, and the junction held 7 bases outside the gene matches. The CDR3 spans 15 residues. Germline CDR1 and CDR2: SGHRS and YFSETQ. The CDR3 loop is CASSTGTGDINEQFF. The CDR3 DNA sequence: TGCGCCAGCAGCACCGGGACAGGGGACATCAATGAGCAGTTCTTC.

This clonotype showed up many times. The chain employs TRBV6-1 and TRBJ2-2; the D is unclear. CDR1 is MNHNS, CDR2 SASEGT, per germline. Between the trimmed V and J ends, which lost 6 bases and 4 bases, there was a span of 15 bases. This CDR3 is 15 amino acids long. Here the CDR3 reads CASSVTLVGTGELFF. CDR3 DNA: TGTGCCAGCAGCGTTACCCTCGTCGGCACCGGGGAGCTGTTTTTT.

There are many counts of this clonotype. The chain has TRBV5-1 and TRBJ1-1, with D perhaps TRBD1 (6 bases). Trimming pared 6 bases from V and 5 bases from J, leaving 23 bases between. The CDR3 is 16 residues long. Looked up from germline, CDR1 is SGHRS and CDR2 is YFSETQ. The CDR3 protein is CASNAPTSGVGTEAFF. The CDR3 DNA sequence: TGCGCCAGCAATGCGCCGACCTCAGGGGTAGGAACTGAAGCTTTCTTT.

This clonotype occurred many times. The chain joins TRBV4-1 to TRBJ1-2; 7 bases agree with TRBD1. Germline V lookup: CDR1 MGHRA, CDR2 YSYEKL. Trimming took 4 bases from V and 4 from J; bases not matched to a gene: 12. The CDR3 has 16 residues. CDR3 sequence: CASSPQPFDRVYGYTF. Written as DNA, the CDR3 is TGCGCCAGCAGCCCCCAACCTTTTGACAGGGTCTATGGCTACACCTTC.

The chain links TRBV4-1 to TRBJ1-5; the D is unclear. Deletions cut 0 bases from V and 0 bases from J, with 9 bases between. Germline V gene data show CDR1 as MGHRA and CDR2 as YSYEKL. The CDR3 sequence is 16 residues long. This chain's CDR3 is CASSQDSSFSNQPQHF. For the CDR3, the DNA is TGCGCCAGCAGCCAAGACAGTTCTTTTAGCAATCAGCCCCAGCATTTT.

This clonotype was found a few times. The chain links TRBV12-3 or TRBV12-4 to TRBJ1-1; 9 bases map to TRBD1. J lost 5 bases, V lost 6 bases, and 7 bases had no gene match. The CDR3 runs 14 residues. The CDR3 is CASRFRDRDTEAFF. CDR3 nucleotides: TGTGCCAGCAGATTCCGGGACAGGGATACTGAAGCTTTCTTT.

This clonotype was counted a few times. The chain recombines TRBV7-9 with TRBJ2-1; possibly TRBD1 or TRBD2 for D (5 bases each). This CDR3 is 15 amino acids long. CDR1 and CDR2 (germline): SEHNR, FQNEAQ (reference sequence). V lost 6 bases and J 9 bases, leaving 21 bases between the germline ends. CDR3 in DNA: TGTGCCAGCAGTCACCCGGGGCAAATCGACGGTGAGCAGTTCTTC. It specifies CASSHPGQIDGEQFF.

Turning to this clonotype: A read error may be the cause here, since a much bigger clone is one base away. The V and J genes are TRBV5-1 and TRBJ1-1; D not certain. This CDR3 region has 11 residues. V dropped 2 bases and J dropped 10 bases, with 9 bases sitting between them. Germline V lookup: CDR1 SGHRS, CDR2 YFSETQ. CDR3 DNA sequence: TGCGCCAGCAGCTTCGGAAGAGGAGCTTTCTTT. Translating it yields CASSFGRGAFF.

This clonotype was seen at least ten times. The chain combines TRBV4-1 with TRBJ2-1; D gene ambiguous. Trimming left V 0 bases short and J 7 bases short, with 19 bases between. The CDR3 is 17 amino acids. From germline, CDR1 is MGHRA and CDR2 YSYEKL. CDR3 in DNA: TGCGCCAGCAGCCAAGAATCGGTAGCCAGTTTGGTAAATGAGCAGTTCTTC. The encoded protein is CASSQESVASLVNEQFF.

V is TRBV20-1 and J is TRBJ2-7; D is possibly TRBD1 (6 bases). This CDR3 has 13 residues. V was cut by 3 bases and J by 3 bases, with 12 bases left in between. Germline V gene sequence: CDR1 DFQATT, CDR2 SNEGSKA (reference sequence). The CDR3 sequence is CSARSGVLYEQYF. Here the CDR3 DNA reads TGCAGTGCTAGGTCAGGGGTGCTCTACGAGCAGTACTTC.

This clonotype was seen ten or more times. The chain carries TRBV6-1 and TRBJ1-4, with D possibly TRBD1 on 5 matching bases. The germline V gene encodes CDR1 MNHNS and CDR2 SASEGT. The CDR3 length is 15 residues. The V end was cut by 1 base, the J end by 8 bases, with 14 bases between. CDR3 protein: CASSEGTRGSEKLFF. The CDR3 DNA reads TGTGCCAGCAGTGAAGGGACGCGGGGCTCGGAAAAACTGTTTTTT.

Only a few counts were recorded for this clonotype. The chain links TRBV5-1 to TRBJ2-1; no definite D call. V was clipped by 0 bases and J by 3 bases, with 10 bases between them. The CDR3 loop spans 15 amino acids. From germline, CDR1 is SGHRS and CDR2 YFSETQ. CDR3 sequence (DNA): TGCGCCAGCAGCTTGGTGAGTCGGCACTACAATGAGCAGTTCTTC. Protein: CASSLVSRHYNEQFF.

The chain links TRBV20-1 to TRBJ2-1; D assignment may be TRBD1 or TRBD2 (5 bases each). The CDR3 length is 13 residues. CDR1 DFQATT and CDR2 SNEGSKA come from the germline V gene (reference sequence). The germline V and J ends were trimmed by 1 base and 7 bases, with 11 bases remaining between them. The CDR3 region has the DNA TGCAGTGCTAGAGTGGTGGGGGTTAATGAGCAGTTCTTC. Its protein product is CSARVVGVNEQFF.

This clonotype appeared many times. The rearrangement joins TRBV12-3 or TRBV12-4 to TRBJ2-2; D is uncertain. CDR3 size: 12 residues. Trimming shortened V by 8 bases and J by 3 bases, and 7 bases separated the two germline ends. CDR3 nucleotides: TGTGCCAGCCGAGAGGACACCGGGGAGCTGTTTTTT. It encodes CASREDTGELFF.

This clonotype was detected ten times or more. The CDR3 DNA reads TGTGCCAGCAGTTCTTCAGGGTCCACCTCTGGAAACACCATATATTTT. Encoded protein: CASSSSGSTSGNTIYF. The chain has TRBV28 and TRBJ1-3; D possibly corresponds to TRBD1 (5 bases). There are 16 residues in the CDR3. The germline gives CDR1 MDHEN, CDR2 SYDVKM. Trimming took 4 bases from V and 0 from J, leaving 13 bases between them.

This clonotype was seen at least ten times. The CDR3 reads CASKWRGNTGELFF. Here the CDR3 DNA reads TGTGCCAGCAAGTGGCGAGGGAACACCGGGGAGCTGTTTTTT. The J gene is TRBJ2-2, the V gene TRBV6-1; D not certain. The V gene's germline CDR1 is MNHNS and CDR2 SASEGT. Trimming took off 7 bases at V and 1 base at J, with 10 bases between the two ends. CDR3 size: 14 residues.

CDR3 bases: TGTGCCATCTCTAACCGGGACAGGGGGCGCTACGAGCAGTACTTC. Its translation is CAISNRDRGRYEQYF. This chain connects TRBV6-2 or TRBV6-3 to TRBJ2-7; 12 bases are a match to TRBD1. Germline V gives CDR1 MNHEY, CDR2 SVGEGT. The CDR3 totals 15 residues. J was trimmed by 3 bases and V by 10 bases; bases with no gene match: 10.

The table lists this clonotype with many counts. The chain has TRBV28 and TRBJ2-7; D uncertain. V was clipped by 7 bases and J by 0 bases, with 10 bases between them. CDR3 length: 13 residues. The germline V gene has CDR1 MDHEN and CDR2 SYDVKM. The CDR3 here is CASIRMSSYEQYF. The CDR3 DNA sequence: TGTGCCAGCATACGGATGAGCTCCTACGAGCAGTACTTC.

This clonotype has a handful of counts. V and J are TRBV4-2 and TRBJ2-7, with D possibly TRBD1 on 7 matching bases. Germline V gives CDR1 LGHNA, CDR2 YNFKEQ. V was pared by 2 bases and J by 7 bases, with 24 bases between. This CDR3 is 17 amino acids long. CDR3 DNA: TGTGCCAGCAGCCAAAGAATAGTTCTGACAGGGACTCGAGAGCAGTACTTC. Its protein is CASSQRIVLTGTREQYF.